This record looks at one T cell receptor beta chain sequence and its context. Its antigen remains unidentified. The data are from a study of PD-1 blockade in classical Hodgkin lymphoma. Overall study findings and caveats: Relative to healthy donors, newly diagnosed patients reportedly had lower baseline TCR diversity, which was reported as lower still in relapsed/refractory patients. Repertoires differed for reasons still undefined, possibly disease activity or prior therapy.

The assay was immunoSEQ multiplex PCR, and TCRdb's table has in-frame clones only and misses some. This sample has fewer than 13,000 clones, with under 90% found just once. The CDR3 length is 12 residues. Deletions cut 8 bases from V and 10 bases from J, with 17 bases between. Germline V gene sequence: CDR1 SNHLY, CDR2 FYNNEI. Time point specified: newly diagnosed, previously untreated cHL patient sample. Thawed PBMCs were subjected to magnetic negative selection, which yielded isolated CD8+ T cells. The receptor's source is a human donor with classical Hodgkin lymphoma. The sequencing sample was made of CD8+ T cells from blood. This chain uses TRBV2 with TRBJ1-1; D gene unclear. CDR3 protein: CASGLSDRLAFF. The CDR3 region has the DNA TGTGCCAGCGGGTTATCGGACCGCTTAGCTTTCTTT.